Following are 28 T cell receptor beta chains from one sample sequenced in a study of blood T cell repertoires in COVID-19. Clones were sequenced by immunoSEQ multiplex PCR, and TCRdb holds only the in-frame ones, with some missing. Seen here are more than 300,000 clones, around 92% observed once, and the top ten hold almost 9.5%. Source material: PBMCs or T cells enriched from blood (not recorded which). These receptors were collected from a woman aged 25 to 39 who had recovered from COVID-19.

This clone appeared a single time. The rearrangement joins TRBV10-2 to TRBJ1-1, with D perhaps TRBD1 (5 bases). The CDR3 runs 17 residues. CDR1 is WSHSY and CDR2 is SAAADI in the germline V gene. Trimming stripped 0 bases from V and 2 bases from J, with 16 bases between. CDR3 amino acids: CASSESLKRDRNTEAFF. CDR3 in DNA: TGCGCCAGCAGTGAGTCGTTAAAAAGAGACAGAAACACTGAAGCTTTCTTT.

DNA for the CDR3: TGTGCCAGCACCGTCGCCCCGGGGACACCCTCTTTCGAGCAGTACTTC. Translation gives CASTVAPGTPSFEQYF. This chain connects TRBV6-6 to TRBJ2-7, with a tentative D call TRBD1 (6 bases). V lost 7 bases and J 6 bases, leaving 25 bases between the germline ends. Germline CDR1 MNHNY, CDR2 SVGAGI (reference sequence). This CDR3 is built from 16 residues.

The rearrangement links TRBV2 to TRBJ1-1, with unresolved D. The V end lost 1 base, the J end lost 1 base, and 13 bases lay between the germline ends. The CDR3 extends over 16 amino acids. The germline CDR1 and CDR2 sequences are SNHLY and FYNNEI. The CDR3, as DNA: TGTGCCAGCAGTGAAGGGAGGTGGACTTCGAACACTGAAGCTTTCTTT. Its protein is CASSEGRWTSNTEAFF.

This chain uses TRBV6-2 or TRBV6-3 with TRBJ1-6; D is ambiguous. With 4 bases removed from V and 5 bases from J, the gap between germline ends came to 6 bases. Germline loops: CDR1 MNHEY, CDR2 SVGEGT. This CDR3 has 13 residues. The CDR3 region is CASSFADNSPLHF. DNA for the CDR3: TGTGCCAGCAGTTTTGCAGATAATTCACCCCTCCACTTT.

This chain connects TRBV12-3 or TRBV12-4 to TRBJ2-5; TRBD2 aligns across 7 bases. The CDR3 runs 13 residues. Trimming cost V 6 bases and J 8 bases; bases outside gene matches: 9. The CDR3 is CASSARGAGTQYF. The CDR3 nucleotides read TGTGCCAGCAGCGCGAGGGGAGCGGGAACCCAGTACTTC.

The chain employs TRBV29-1 and TRBJ1-5; perhaps TRBD1 as D (6 bases). Germline V gene sequence: CDR1 SQVTM, CDR2 ANQGSEA. Trimming took off 0 bases at V and 4 bases at J, with 10 bases between the two ends. This CDR3 has 14 amino acids. The CDR3 region is CSVEEGGGNQPQHF. CDR3 DNA sequence: TGCAGCGTTGAAGAAGGGGGGGGGAATCAGCCCCAGCATTTT.

The chain has TRBV5-1 and TRBJ2-7, with D unresolved. The CDR3 is 14 residues long. Looked up from germline, CDR1 is SGHRS and CDR2 is YFSETQ. The V gene lost 3 bases and the J gene lost 2 bases, with 12 bases spanning the gap. This CDR3 is CASSSRQEAYEQYF. DNA of the CDR3: TGCGCCAGCAGCTCGCGTCAGGAAGCCTACGAGCAGTACTTC.

The CDR3 sequence is CASSFTSGSYNEQFF. The DNA for the CDR3 is TGTGCCAGCAGCTTCACTAGCGGTTCCTACAATGAGCAGTTCTTC. The rearrangement uses TRBV5-6 and TRBJ2-1, with 8 positions matching TRBD2. This CDR3 is built from 15 residues. Germline V gene data show CDR1 as SGHDT and CDR2 as YYEEEE. The ends lost 2 bases at V and 1 base at J; junction bases unmatched: 2.

The chain joins TRBV29-1 to TRBJ1-2, with a tentative D call TRBD1 (5 bases). The CDR3 length is 12 residues. The ends were cut back, 3 bases at V and 7 bases at J, with 12 bases in the middle. Germline V gives CDR1 SQVTM, CDR2 ANQGSEA. In nucleotides, the CDR3 is TGCAGCGTTGATTTCGGGGGGGTTGGCTACACCTTC. Residues: CSVDFGGVGYTF.

The rearrangement joins TRBV28 to TRBJ1-3, with TRBD1 as a possible D gene (5 bases). This CDR3 has 19 residues. From germline, CDR1 is MDHEN and CDR2 SYDVKM. V lost 2 bases and J 0 bases, leaving 20 bases between the germline ends. The DNA for the CDR3 is TGTGCCAGCAGTTTACTGAAAGAGGGACTTACTATCTCTGGAAACACCATATATTTT. It codes for CASSLLKEGLTISGNTIYF.

The CDR3: CASSEGGLYNEQFF. For the CDR3, the DNA is TGCGCCAGCAGTGAAGGCGGGCTCTACAATGAGCAGTTCTTC. V usage is TRBV10-1 and J usage is TRBJ2-1; possibly TRBD2 for D (5 bases). The CDR3 is 14 residues long. Germline values: CDR1 WNHNN, CDR2 SYGVQD (reference sequence). V dropped 3 bases and J dropped 3 bases, with 9 bases sitting between them.

This chain uses TRBV5-4 with TRBJ1-2; 7 bases map to TRBD1. The germline gives CDR1 SGHNT, CDR2 YYREEE (reference sequence). With V trimmed by 0 bases and J by 0 bases, 5 bases remained unmatched. The CDR3 is 16 residues long. The CDR3 nucleotides are TGTGCCAGCAGCTTGGGGGTCGGACAGGCTAACTATGGCTACACCTTC. This codes for CASSLGVGQANYGYTF.

CDR3 in DNA: TGTGCCAGCAGCTTAGCAACTAGCGCGAGGATCCAGCAGTACTTC. Its protein is CASSLATSARIQQYF. The chain uses TRBV7-2 and TRBJ2-7; 7 bases map to TRBD2. CDR1 and CDR2 (germline): SGHTA, FQGNSA. This CDR3 is built from 15 residues. Trimming took 0 bases from V and 8 from J; bases not matched to a gene: 10.

This clone showed up just a few times. Distinct nucleotide sequences in the sample also encode this CDR3. The chain carries TRBV6-5 and TRBJ1-6; D might be TRBD1 (5 bases). The CDR3 has 14 residues. Germline V gene lookup returns CDR1 MNHEY and CDR2 SVGAGI. The ends were cut back, 2 bases at V and 7 bases at J, with 9 bases in the middle. The CDR3 loop is CASSYNRGNSPLHF. In DNA, the CDR3 is TGTGCCAGCAGTTACAATCGGGGGAATTCACCCCTCCACTTT.

V is TRBV27 and J is TRBJ2-7; 9 bases match TRBD1. Germline trimming cut 6 bases from V and 0 bases from J; bases unmatched to any gene: 3. Germline lookup yields CDR1 MNHEY and CDR2 SMNVEV (reference sequence). This CDR3 has 14 amino acids. This CDR3 is CASRGTGYSYEQYF. The CDR3 coding sequence is TGTGCCAGCAGGGGGACAGGGTACTCCTACGAGCAGTACTTC.

Of note for this clone: At one boundary the junction diverges from the germline segment, which might be a read error. The rearrangement links TRBV11-3 to TRBJ2-7; TRBD1 agrees at 7 bases. CDR3 length equals 13 residues. Germline lookup yields CDR1 SGHNT and CDR2 YENEEA. Here the CDR3 reads CASSLDRDYEQYF. The CDR3 nucleotides read TGTGCCAGCAGTTTAGACAGGGACTACGAGCAGTACTTC.

The rearrangement uses TRBV20-1 and TRBJ1-2; D gene unclear. The CDR3 totals 13 residues. Germline V gene sequence: CDR1 DFQATT, CDR2 SNEGSKA (reference sequence). Deletions cut 3 bases from V and 1 base from J, with 9 bases between. This CDR3 reads CSASFRSNYGYTF. The CDR3 DNA sequence: TGCAGTGCTAGTTTTAGGAGTAACTATGGCTACACCTTC.

The chain carries TRBV4-1 and TRBJ2-3; D ambiguous. There are 16 residues in the CDR3. In germline, CDR1 is MGHRA, CDR2 YSYEKL. V was cut by 1 base and J by 1 base, with 12 bases left in between. CDR3 amino acids: CASSQGEQLGTDTQYF. The CDR3 DNA is TGCGCCAGCAGCCAAGGAGAACAGCTGGGCACAGATACGCAGTATTTT.

J is TRBJ2-7 and V is TRBV5-1; 10 nucleotides match TRBD2. The J segment lost 5 bases and the V segment lost 3 bases, leaving 17 bases of the junction unmatched. The germline V gene encodes CDR1 SGHRS and CDR2 YFSETQ. This CDR3 has 18 residues. DNA of the CDR3: TGCGCCAGCAGCTGGATGCCTACTAGCGGGATTGATTCCCACGAGCAGTACTTC. It specifies CASSWMPTSGIDSHEQYF.

V is TRBV29-1 and J is TRBJ2-4; maybe TRBD2 (5 bases). This CDR3 has 15 amino acids. V was trimmed by 4 bases and J by 1 base, leaving 14 bases between them. The germline CDR1 and CDR2 sequences are SQVTM and ANQGSEA. The CDR3 DNA follows: TGCAGCGTTGTCGATGTAGGAGGTGCCAAAAACATTCAGTACTTC. This encodes CSVVDVGGAKNIQYF.

Turning to this clone: One end of the junction fails to match germline, which may point to a read error. This rearrangement joins TRBV6-2 or TRBV6-3 to TRBJ1-2; tentative D call: TRBD1 (5 bases). Germline CDR1 MNHEY, CDR2 SVGEGT. CDR3 size: 15 residues. CDR3: CTSSYQGANSIGYTF. Written as DNA, the CDR3 is TGTACCAGCAGTTACCAAGGGGCGAATTCTATCGGCTACACCTTC.

The CDR3 is CASSKRGQGHGTNEKLFF. DNA for the CDR3: TGTGCCAGTAGTAAAAGGGGACAGGGGCATGGAACTAATGAAAAACTGTTTTTT. This chain uses TRBV19 with TRBJ1-4; TRBD1 matches at 10 bases. CDR1 is LNHDA, CDR2 SQIVND, per germline (reference sequence). The V and J ends lost 4 bases and 1 base, in that order; junction bases with no gene match: 9. The CDR3 contains 18 residues.

The chain combines TRBV19 with TRBJ1-1, with TRBD1 matching 8 bases. V shed 6 bases and J 11 bases; nucleotides not matched to a gene: 11. Germline V gene data show CDR1 as LNHDA and CDR2 as SQIVND (reference sequence). This CDR3 is 13 amino acids long. The CDR3 loop is CASRNHRGLEAFF. CDR3 bases: TGTGCCAGTAGGAATCACAGGGGGTTGGAGGCTTTCTTT.

V is TRBV9 and J is TRBJ1-2; a weak D match, TRBD1 (6 bases). This CDR3 has 12 residues. The V and J ends lost 0 bases and 7 bases respectively, with 7 bases between them. Germline CDR1 and CDR2: SGDLS and YYNGEE. The chain's CDR3 is CASSVAQGGYTF. The CDR3 nucleotides read TGTGCCAGCAGCGTAGCACAGGGTGGCTACACCTTC.

The chain has TRBV15 and TRBJ2-7; TRBD1 aligns across 8 bases. From germline, CDR1 is LNHNV and CDR2 YYDKDF (reference sequence). The length of the CDR3 is 15 residues. J gave up 0 bases and V 1 base, and 2 bases lay outside the gene matches. The CDR3 loop is CATSRGQGPSYEQYF. CDR3 DNA sequence: TGTGCCACCAGCAGAGGACAGGGGCCCTCCTACGAGCAGTACTTC.

The rearrangement links TRBV9 to TRBJ2-1; 8 nucleotides match TRBD2. The germline gives CDR1 SGDLS, CDR2 YYNGEE. J lost 7 bases, V lost 1 base, and 7 bases had no gene match. CDR3 length: 15 amino acids. The CDR3 region is CASSVTGGPLNEQFF. Here the CDR3 DNA reads TGTGCCAGCAGCGTAACGGGAGGGCCCTTAAATGAGCAGTTCTTC.

The chain uses TRBV4-1 and TRBJ1-5; D remains unclear. The CDR3 has 18 amino acids. Trimming pared 0 bases from V and 0 bases from J, leaving 15 bases between. CDR1 is MGHRA and CDR2 is YSYEKL in the germline V gene. CDR3 sequence: CASSQDRLARYSNQPQHF. Written as DNA, the CDR3 is TGCGCCAGCAGCCAAGATCGACTCGCCCGGTATAGCAATCAGCCCCAGCATTTT.

This clone appeared a few times. At one end, the junction sequence differs from germline, possibly due to a read error. This chain uses TRBV11-3 with TRBJ2-7, with 8 bases matching TRBD1. The CDR3 is 13 amino acids. Per germline, CDR1 SGHNT and CDR2 YENEEA. This chain's CDR3 is CASSVDRGNEQYF. The CDR3 coding sequence is TGTGCCAGCAGCGTAGACAGGGGTAACGAGCAGTACTTC. Combining the CDR3 with reference TRBV11-3 and TRBJ2-7 gives the whole variable domain EAGVVQSPRYKIIEKKQPVAFWCNPISGHNTLYWYLQNLGQGPELLIRYENEEAVDDSQLPKDRFSAERLKGVDSTLKIQPAELGDSAVYLCASSVDRGNEQYFGPGTRLTVT.